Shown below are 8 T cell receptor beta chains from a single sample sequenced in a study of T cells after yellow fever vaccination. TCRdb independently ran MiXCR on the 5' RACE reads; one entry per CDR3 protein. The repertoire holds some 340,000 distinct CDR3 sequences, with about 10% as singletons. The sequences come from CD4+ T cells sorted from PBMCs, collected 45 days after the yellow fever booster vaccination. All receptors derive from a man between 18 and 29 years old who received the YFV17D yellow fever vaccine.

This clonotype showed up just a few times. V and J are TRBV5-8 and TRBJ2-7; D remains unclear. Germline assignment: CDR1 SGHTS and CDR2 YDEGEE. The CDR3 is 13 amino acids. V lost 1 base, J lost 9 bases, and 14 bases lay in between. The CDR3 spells CASSLFPAPSQYV. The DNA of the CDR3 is TGTGCCAGCAGCTTGTTCCCAGCACCGTCGCAGTACGTC.

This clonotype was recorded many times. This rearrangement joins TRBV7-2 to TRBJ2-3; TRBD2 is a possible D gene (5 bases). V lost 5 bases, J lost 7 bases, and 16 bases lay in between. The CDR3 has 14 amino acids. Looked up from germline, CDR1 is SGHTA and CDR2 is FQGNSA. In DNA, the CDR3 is TGTGCCAGCAGCCCGACGAGGGCGGGCAATACGCAGTATTTT. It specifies CASSPTRAGNTQYF.

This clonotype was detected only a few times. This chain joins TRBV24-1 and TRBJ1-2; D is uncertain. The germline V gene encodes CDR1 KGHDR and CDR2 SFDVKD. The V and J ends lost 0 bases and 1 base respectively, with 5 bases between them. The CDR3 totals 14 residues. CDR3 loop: CATSDLARNYGYTF. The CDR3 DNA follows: TGTGCCACCAGTGATTTGGCTCGTAACTATGGCTACACCTTC.

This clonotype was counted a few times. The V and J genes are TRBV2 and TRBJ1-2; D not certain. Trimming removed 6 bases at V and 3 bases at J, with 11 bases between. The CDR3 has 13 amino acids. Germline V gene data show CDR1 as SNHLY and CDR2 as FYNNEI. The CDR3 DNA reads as TGTGCCAGCAGAGCCGGGATATACTATGGCTACACCTTC. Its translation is CASRAGIYYGYTF.

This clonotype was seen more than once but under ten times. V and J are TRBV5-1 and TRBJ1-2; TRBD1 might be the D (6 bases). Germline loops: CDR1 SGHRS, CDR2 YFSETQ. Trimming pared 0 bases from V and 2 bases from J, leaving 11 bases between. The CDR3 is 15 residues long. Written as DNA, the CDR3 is TGCGCCAGCAGCTTGGCCCAGGGGTCGAACTATGGCTACACCTTC. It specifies CASSLAQGSNYGYTF.

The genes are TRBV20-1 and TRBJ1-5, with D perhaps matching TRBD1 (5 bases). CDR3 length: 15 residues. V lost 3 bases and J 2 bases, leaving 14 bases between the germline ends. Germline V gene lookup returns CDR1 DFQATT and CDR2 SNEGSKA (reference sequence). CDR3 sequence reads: CSASSSTGGNQPQHF. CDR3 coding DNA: TGCAGTGCTAGTTCCAGCACGGGGGGCAATCAGCCCCAGCATTTT.

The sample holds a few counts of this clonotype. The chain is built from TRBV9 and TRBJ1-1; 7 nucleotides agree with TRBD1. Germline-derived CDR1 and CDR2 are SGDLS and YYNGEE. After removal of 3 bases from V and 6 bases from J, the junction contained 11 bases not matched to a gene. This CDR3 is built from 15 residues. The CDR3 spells CASSATGERVAEAFF. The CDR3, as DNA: TGTGCCAGCAGCGCAACAGGGGAACGAGTCGCTGAAGCTTTCTTT.

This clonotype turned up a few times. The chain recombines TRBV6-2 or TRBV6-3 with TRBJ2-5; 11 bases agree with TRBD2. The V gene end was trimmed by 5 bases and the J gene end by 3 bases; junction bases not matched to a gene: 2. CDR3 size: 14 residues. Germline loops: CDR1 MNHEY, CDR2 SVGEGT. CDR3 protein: CASSTLAGEETQYF. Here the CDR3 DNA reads TGTGCCAGCAGTACACTAGCGGGGGAAGAGACCCAGTACTTC.